This TCR beta chain was documented in a study of shared clonotypes between healthy human individuals. Whole-study findings and limits: An anticipated effect of sequencing depth on clonotype sharing among donors was recognized.

Those who donated were healthy HIV-negative adults, with no recent acute infections or vaccinations reported. Generated by immunoSEQ multiplex PCR, the TCRdb table keeps only in-frame clones and is missing some. The repertoire holds over 95,000 clones, with around half as singletons. This clone was counted many times. Its antigen is still unknown. The CDR3 runs to 15 residues. V shed 3 bases and J 2 bases; nucleotides not matched to a gene: 2. The germline V gene has CDR1 SGDLS and CDR2 YYNGEE. The specimen was PBMCs. The sequence derives from a middle-aged woman in good health. Some clones in this sample may be carry-over from other donors' samples. The chain joins TRBV9 to TRBJ2-2, with 9 positions matching TRBD2. DNA for the CDR3: TGTGCCAGCAGCGAACTAGCGGGTAACACCGGGGAGCTGTTTTTT. This codes for CASSELAGNTGELFF.